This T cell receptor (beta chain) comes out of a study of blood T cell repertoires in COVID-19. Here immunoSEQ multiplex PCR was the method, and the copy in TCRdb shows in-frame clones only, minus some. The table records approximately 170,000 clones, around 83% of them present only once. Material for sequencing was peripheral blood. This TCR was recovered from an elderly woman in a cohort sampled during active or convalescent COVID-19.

The CDR3 nucleotides read TGTGCCAGCAGCCAGAGACTAGCGGGAGGGCCCTACAATGAGCAGTTCTTC. This translates into CASSQRLAGGPYNEQFF. The rearrangement links TRBV5-6 to TRBJ2-1; TRBD2 aligns across 14 bases. J was trimmed by 2 bases and V by 4 bases; bases with no gene match: 5. There are 17 residues in the CDR3. Germline V lookup: CDR1 SGHDT, CDR2 YYEEEE.